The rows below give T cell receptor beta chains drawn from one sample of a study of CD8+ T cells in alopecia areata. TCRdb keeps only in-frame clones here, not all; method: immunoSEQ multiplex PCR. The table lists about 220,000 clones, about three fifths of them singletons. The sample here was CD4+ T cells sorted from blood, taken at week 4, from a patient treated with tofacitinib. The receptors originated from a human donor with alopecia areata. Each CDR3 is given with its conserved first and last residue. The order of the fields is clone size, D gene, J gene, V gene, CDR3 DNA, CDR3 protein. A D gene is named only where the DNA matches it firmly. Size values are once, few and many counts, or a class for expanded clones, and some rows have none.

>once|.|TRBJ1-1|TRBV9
TGTGCCAGCAGCGTACTGGCGGACACTGAAGCTTTCTTT
CASSVLADTEAFF
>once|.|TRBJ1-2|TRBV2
TGTGCCACGAAAGAGGGGACAAGCTATGGCTACACCTTC
CATKEGTSYGYTF
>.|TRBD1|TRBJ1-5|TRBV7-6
TGTGCCAGCAGCGCGACAGGGTATAGCAATCAGCCCCAGCATTTT
CASSATGYSNQPQHF
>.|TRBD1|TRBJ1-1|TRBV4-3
TGCGCCAGCAGCCAAGATCACAGGGGCACTGAAGCTTTCTTT
CASSQDHRGTEAFF
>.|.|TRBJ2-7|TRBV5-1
TGCGCCAGCAGCCCTTTGGGGTCCGGGGTAAACGAGCAGTACTTC
CASSPLGSGVNEQYF
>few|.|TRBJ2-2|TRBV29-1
TGCAGCGTTGAAGATCCACAGGGCGCCCTCGGGGAGCTGTTTTTT
CSVEDPQGALGELFF
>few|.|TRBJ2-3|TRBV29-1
TGCAGCGTTATAACGACAGATACGCAGTATTTT
CSVITTDTQYF
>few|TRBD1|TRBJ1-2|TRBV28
TGTGCCAGCAGAGGTCCCGGGACAGGGCTCTATGGCTACACCTTC
CASRGPGTGLYGYTF
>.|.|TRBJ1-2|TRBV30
TGTGCCTGGAGTGCCCCCTCCACAGGAGCCGCTATGGGAGGCTACACCTTC
CAWSAPSTGAAMGGYTF
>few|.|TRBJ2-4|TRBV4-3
TGCGCCAGCAGCCAAGATTCCGGGATAGCCAAAAACATTCAGTACTTC
CASSQDSGIAKNIQYF
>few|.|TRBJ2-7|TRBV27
TGTGCCAGCACCGCCAGTGGGGGCTACGAGCAGTACTTC
CASTASGGYEQYF
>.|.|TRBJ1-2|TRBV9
TGTGCCAGCAGCGTAGGACTGTATGGCTACACCTTC
CASSVGLYGYTF
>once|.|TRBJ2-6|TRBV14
TGTGCCAGCAGCCAAGATACGGCCTTCTCTGGGGCCAACGTCCTGACTTTC
CASSQDTAFSGANVLTF
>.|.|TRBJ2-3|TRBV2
TGTGCCAGCAGTGTAGCGAGGGCAGATACGCAGTATTTT
CASSVARADTQYF
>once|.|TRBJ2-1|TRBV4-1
TGCGCCAGCAGCCAAGCTGACGACTACAATGAGCAGTTCTTC
CASSQADDYNEQFF
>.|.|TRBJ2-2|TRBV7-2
TGTGCCAGCAGCTTCACCTGGGGGAACACCGGGGAGCTGTTTTTT
CASSFTWGNTGELFF
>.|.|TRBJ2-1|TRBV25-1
TGTGCCAGCAACGGTGGGGGATACAATGAGCAGTTCTTC
CASNGGGYNEQFF
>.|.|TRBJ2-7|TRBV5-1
TGCGCCAGCAGCTTGGATGAGGGGATCTCCTACGAGCAGTACTTC
CASSLDEGISYEQYF
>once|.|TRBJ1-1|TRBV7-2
TGTGCCAGCAGCTCCGACGGGGTACTCACTGAAGCTTTCTTT
CASSSDGVLTEAFF
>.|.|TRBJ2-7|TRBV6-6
TGTGCCAGCAGTTTCCAGGCCCCCTACGAGCAGTACTTC
CASSFQAPYEQYF
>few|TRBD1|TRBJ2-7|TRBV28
TGTGCCAGCACAGGGGGCAGGTACGAGCAGTACTTC
CASTGGRYEQYF
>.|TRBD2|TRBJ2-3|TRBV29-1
TGCAGCGTTGAAGGACTAGCGGGGAGGACAGATACGCAGTATTTT
CSVEGLAGRTDTQYF
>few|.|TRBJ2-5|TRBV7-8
TGTGCCAGCAGCCCCAGGGCCCGGACGGAGACCCAGTACTTC
CASSPRARTETQYF
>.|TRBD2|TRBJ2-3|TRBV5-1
TGCGCCAGCAGCGAGTCGACTAGCGGGGGAGTAACAGATACGCAGTATTTT
CASSESTSGGVTDTQYF
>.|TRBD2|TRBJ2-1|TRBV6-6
TGTGCCAGCAGTCAAACTAGCGGGGGGGAAAATGAGCAGTTCTTC
CASSQTSGGENEQFF
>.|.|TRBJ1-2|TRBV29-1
TGCAGCGCGGGGCAGGTGTCTGACTACACCTTC
CSAGQVSDYTF
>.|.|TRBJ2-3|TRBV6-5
TGTGCCAGCAGTTACTCAGAGAGGGTCGGAGATACGCAGTATTTT
CASSYSERVGDTQYF
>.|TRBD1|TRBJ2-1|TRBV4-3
TGCGCCAGCAGCCAAGGGGCACAGGGGGCACGCGAGCAGTTCTTC
CASSQGAQGAREQFF
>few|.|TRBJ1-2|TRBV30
TGTGCCTGGACCGAGGGAGTCTATGGCTACACCTTC
CAWTEGVYGYTF
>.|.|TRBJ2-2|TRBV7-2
TGTGCCAGCAGCTTAAGACAGAGACACCGGGAGCTGTTTTTT
CASSLRQRHRELFF
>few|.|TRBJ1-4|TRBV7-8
TGTGCCAGCAGCTTAGAGTACAGCCGAACGGCAACTAATGAAAAACTGTTTTTT
CASSLEYSRTATNEKLFF
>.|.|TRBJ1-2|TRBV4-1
TGCGCCAGCAGCCAGGAGAGGACGGATGGCTACACCTTC
CASSQERTDGYTF